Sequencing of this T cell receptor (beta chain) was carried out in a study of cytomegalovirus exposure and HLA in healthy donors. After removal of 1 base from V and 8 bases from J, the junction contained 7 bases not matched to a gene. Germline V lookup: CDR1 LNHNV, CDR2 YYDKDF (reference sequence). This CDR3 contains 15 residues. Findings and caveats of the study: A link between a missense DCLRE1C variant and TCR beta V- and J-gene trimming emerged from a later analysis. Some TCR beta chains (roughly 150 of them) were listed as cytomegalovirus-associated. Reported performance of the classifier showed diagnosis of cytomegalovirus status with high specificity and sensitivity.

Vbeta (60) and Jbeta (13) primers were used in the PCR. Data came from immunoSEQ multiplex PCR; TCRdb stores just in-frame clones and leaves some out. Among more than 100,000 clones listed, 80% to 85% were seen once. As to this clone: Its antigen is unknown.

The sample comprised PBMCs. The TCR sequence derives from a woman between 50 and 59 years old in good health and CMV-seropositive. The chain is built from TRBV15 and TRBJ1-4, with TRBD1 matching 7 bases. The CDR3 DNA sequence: TGTGCCACCAGCAGAGTTTCCGGGACAGAAGAAAAACTGTTTTTT. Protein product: CATSRVSGTEEKLFF.